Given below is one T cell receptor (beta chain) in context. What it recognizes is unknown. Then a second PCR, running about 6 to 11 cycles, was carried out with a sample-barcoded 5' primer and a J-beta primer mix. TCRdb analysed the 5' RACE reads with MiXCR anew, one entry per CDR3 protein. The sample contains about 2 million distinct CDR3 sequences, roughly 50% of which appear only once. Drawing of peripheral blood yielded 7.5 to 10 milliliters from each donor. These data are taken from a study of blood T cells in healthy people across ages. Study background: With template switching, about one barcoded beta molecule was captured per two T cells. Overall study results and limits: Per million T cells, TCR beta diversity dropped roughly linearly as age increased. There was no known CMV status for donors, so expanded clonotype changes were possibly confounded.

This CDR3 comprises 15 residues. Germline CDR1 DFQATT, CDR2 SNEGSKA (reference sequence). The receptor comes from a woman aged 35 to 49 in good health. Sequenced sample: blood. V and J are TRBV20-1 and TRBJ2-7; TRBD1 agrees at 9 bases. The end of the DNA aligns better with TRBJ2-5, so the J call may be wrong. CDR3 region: CSASETGGIHETQYF. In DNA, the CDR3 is TGCAGTGCTAGTGAGACAGGGGGAATCCACGAGACCCAGTACTTC.